A selection of T cell receptor beta chains follows, all from one sample in a study of T cells in Graves' hyperthyroidism and ophthalmopathy. In TCRdb, the multiplex PCR reads were re-called with MiXCR into one record per CDR3 protein. The data hold over 500,000 distinct CDR3 sequences, with roughly a sixth observed a single time. What was sequenced was blood. Source of these receptors: a woman aged 25 to 45 with Graves' ophthalmopathy. CDR3s include the opening cysteine and the closing phenylalanine or tryptophan. The order of the fields is D gene, V gene, clone size, CDR3 length, J gene, CDR3 protein, CDR3 DNA. A D gene is named only where the DNA matches it firmly. For some rows the clone size is stated as once, few or many, or as a class when expanded; others skip it.

D: NA
V: TRBV7-3
size: many
length: 16
J: TRBJ2-3
CDR3: CASSLIPSTSADTQYF
DNA: TGTGCCAGCAGCTTAATACCCTCGACTAGTGCAGATACGCAGTATTTT

D: TRBD2
V: TRBV30
size: NA
length: 15
J: TRBJ2-3
CDR3: CAGRLAGKPTDTQYF
DNA: TGTGCCGGCAGACTAGCGGGAAAGCCCACAGATACGCAGTATTTT

D: TRBD2
V: TRBV19
size: NA
length: 15
J: TRBJ2-7
CDR3: CASRLAGGRPYEQYF
DNA: TGTGCCAGTAGACTAGCGGGAGGAAGGCCCTACGAGCAGTACTTC

D: NA
V: TRBV18
size: many
length: 16
J: TRBJ2-3
CDR3: CASSPPGSAGTDTQYF
DNA: TGTGCCAGCTCACCCCCAGGGTCCGCGGGCACAGATACGCAGTATTTT

D: NA
V: TRBV12-3/TRBV12-4
size: few
length: 18
J: TRBJ1-5
CDR3: CASGKETGLGGRNQPQHF
DNA: TGTGCCAGCGGAAAAGAAACCGGGCTCGGCGGTCGGAATCAGCCCCAGCATTTT

D: NA
V: TRBV11-2
size: NA
length: 13
J: TRBJ1-1
CDR3: CASSSESNTEAFF
DNA: TGTGCCAGCAGCTCCGAATCGAACACTGAAGCTTTCTTT

D: TRBD2
V: TRBV7-9
size: many
length: 18
J: TRBJ2-7
CDR3: CASSFDGGTSGITHEQYF
DNA: TGTGCCAGCAGCTTCGATGGGGGGACTAGCGGGATTACCCACGAGCAGTACTTC

D: NA
V: TRBV7-9
size: many
length: 16
J: TRBJ1-2
CDR3: CASSWVEGPANYGYTF
DNA: TGTGCCAGCAGCTGGGTGGAGGGACCAGCTAACTATGGCTACACCTTC

D: NA
V: TRBV12-3/TRBV12-4
size: NA
length: 24
J: TRBJ2-1
CDR3: CASTNQTSMYLCASSTPRGNEQFF
DNA: NA

D: NA
V: TRBV28
size: NA
length: 13
J: TRBJ1-2
CDR3: CASSKGLEYPHTF
DNA: TGTGCCAGCTCTAAGGGGCTGGAATATCCCCACACCTTC

D: NA
V: TRBV4-2
size: NA
length: 16
J: TRBJ2-1
CDR3: CASSQDWVSGRDEQFF
DNA: TGTGCCAGCAGCCAAGATTGGGTGTCGGGGCGGGATGAGCAGTTCTTC

D: TRBD1
V: TRBV30
size: many
length: 13
J: TRBJ2-7
CDR3: CAWSRQGYYEQYF
DNA: TGTGCCTGGAGTAGACAGGGGTACTACGAGCAGTACTTC

D: NA
V: TRBV6-1
size: NA
length: 13
J: TRBJ2-5
CDR3: CASRNIGQETQYF
DNA: TGTGCCAGCAGAAACATAGGGCAGGAGACCCAGTACTTC

D: TRBD2
V: TRBV6-2/TRBV6-3
size: few
length: 18
J: TRBJ2-4
CDR3: CASSLGLAGGTAKNIQYF
DNA: TGTGCCAGCAGTTTGGGACTAGCGGGAGGTACAGCCAAAAACATTCAGTACTTC

D: NA
V: TRBV20-1
size: few
length: 15
J: TRBJ2-7
CDR3: CSARDRVRATYEQYF
DNA: TGCAGTGCTAGAGACAGAGTTCGGGCTACCTACGAGCAGTACTTC

D: TRBD1
V: TRBV19
size: NA
length: 14
J: TRBJ1-1
CDR3: CATRGQAPNTEAFF
DNA: TGTGCCACCAGAGGACAGGCCCCGAACACTGAAGCTTTCTTT

D: TRBD2
V: TRBV12-3/TRBV12-4
size: many
length: 15
J: TRBJ2-1
CDR3: CASSRTSGYYNEQFF
DNA: TGTGCCAGCAGCAGGACTAGCGGATACTACAATGAGCAGTTCTTC

D: NA
V: TRBV3-1
size: many
length: 15
J: TRBJ2-3
CDR3: CASSQERLRGDTQYF
DNA: TGTGCCAGCAGCCAAGAGAGACTGCGGGGAGATACGCAGTATTTT

D: NA
V: TRBV3-1
size: many
length: 15
J: TRBJ1-3
CDR3: CASSQGYRQGNTIYF
DNA: TGTGCCAGCAGCCAAGGTTACCGACAAGGAAACACCATATATTTT

D: TRBD2
V: TRBV13
size: many
length: 17
J: TRBJ2-1
CDR3: CASSLRPTSGRGNEQFF
DNA: TGTGCCAGCAGCTTAAGGCCTACTAGCGGGAGAGGAAATGAGCAGTTCTTC

D: TRBD1
V: TRBV12-3/TRBV12-4
size: many
length: 14
J: TRBJ1-2
CDR3: CASSRQGTNYGYTF
DNA: TGTGCCAGCAGCCGACAGGGAACTAACTATGGCTACACCTTC

D: TRBD2
V: TRBV11-2
size: many
length: 14
J: TRBJ2-7
CDR3: CASSSLAYSYEQYF
DNA: TGTGCCAGCAGCTCACTAGCGTATTCCTACGAGCAGTACTTC